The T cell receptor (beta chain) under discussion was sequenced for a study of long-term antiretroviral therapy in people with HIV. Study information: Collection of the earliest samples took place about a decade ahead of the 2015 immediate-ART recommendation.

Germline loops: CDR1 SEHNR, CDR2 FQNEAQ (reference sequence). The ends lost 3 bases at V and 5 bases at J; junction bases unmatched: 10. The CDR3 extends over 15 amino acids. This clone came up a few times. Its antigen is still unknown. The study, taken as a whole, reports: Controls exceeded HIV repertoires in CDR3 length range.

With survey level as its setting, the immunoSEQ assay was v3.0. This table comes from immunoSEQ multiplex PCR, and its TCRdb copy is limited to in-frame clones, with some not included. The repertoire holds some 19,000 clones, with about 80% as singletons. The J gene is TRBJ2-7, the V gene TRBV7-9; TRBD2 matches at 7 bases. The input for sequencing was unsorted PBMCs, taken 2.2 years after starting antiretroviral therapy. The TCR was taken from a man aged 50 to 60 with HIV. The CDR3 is CASSFSPSGKDEQYF. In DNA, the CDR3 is TGTGCCAGCAGCTTTAGTCCCAGCGGGAAGGACGAGCAGTACTTC.